These T cell receptor beta chains were read from a single sample in a study of cytomegalovirus exposure and HLA in healthy donors. Measured with immunoSEQ multiplex PCR; TCRdb has only the in-frame clones, and not every one. The table has 130,000 to 150,000 clones, 79% seen once; the top ten hold about 3.4%. The material sequenced was PBMCs. The source of these receptors is a female donor in good health and CMV-seronegative. CDR3s include the opening cysteine and the closing phenylalanine or tryptophan. D genes are given only for firm matches. Only part of the rows carry a size: once, few, many, or a class if the clone is expanded.

D	J	V	size	DNA	CDR3
-	TRBJ2-7	TRBV10-3	-	TGTGCCATCAGCCCCTCGACAGGCTCCTACGAGCAGTACTTC	CAISPSTGSYEQYF
-	TRBJ1-2	TRBV6-5	-	TGTGCCAGCAGTACAAGGACAAAGCATGGCTACACCTTC	CASSTRTKHGYTF
TRBD1	TRBJ2-4	TRBV11-2	-	TGTGCCAGCAGCGTGCACAGGGGGCGCGGGGGAAACATTCAGTACTTC	CASSVHRGRGGNIQYF
-	TRBJ1-2	TRBV27	-	TGTGCCAGCAGCCCCGCTACCCCAGGGGCAGGCTATGGCTACACCTTC	CASSPATPGAGYGYTF
-	TRBJ1-2	TRBV7-9	-	TGTGCCAGCAGCTTACGTCCCTCCGTGGCGGATGGCTACACCTTC	CASSLRPSVADGYTF
-	TRBJ1-6	TRBV5-8	-	TGTGCCAGCAGCTTGTACAGGGAGGGTTCACCCCTCCACTTT	CASSLYREGSPLHF
TRBD2	TRBJ2-2	TRBV10-3	once	TGTGCCATCAGTGAGTCCCGCGGGAGGATCGGGGGCCGGGAGCTGTTTTTT	CAISESRGRIGGRELFF
-	TRBJ1-1	TRBV27	-	TGTGCCAGCAGCCACCTCCAGACAGCCATGAACACTGAAGCTTTCTTT	CASSHLQTAMNTEAFF
TRBD1	TRBJ2-7	TRBV4-3	-	TGCGCCAGCAGCCAAGAAGGGACAGCAGGCTACGAGCAGTACTTC	CASSQEGTAGYEQYF
TRBD1	TRBJ1-2	TRBV28	-	TGTGCCAGCAGTTTAACAGGGGCGGGCTATGGCTACACCTTC	CASSLTGAGYGYTF
-	TRBJ1-2	TRBV12-5	-	TGTGCTAGTGGTTCCCCGGACATCTATGGCTACACCTTC	CASGSPDIYGYTF
TRBD2	TRBJ2-7	TRBV4-3	-	TGCGCCAGCAGCCAAGGGCGGGGGGGGTACGAGCAGTACTTC	CASSQGRGGYEQYF
-	TRBJ2-3	TRBV7-9	-	TGTGCCAGCAGCCGCCGGGATACGCAGTATTTT	CASSRRDTQYF
-	TRBJ1-4	TRBV19	-	TGTGCCAGTAGTATCGAGTACAGGGTGGGCGAAAAACTGTTTTTT	CASSIEYRVGEKLFF
-	TRBJ1-5	TRBV27	-	TGTGCCAGCAGTTTATTAGGAGATCATAGCAATCAGCCCCAGCATTTT	CASSLLGDHSNQPQHF
TRBD2	TRBJ2-3	TRBV27	-	TGTGCCAGCAGTTTAGGCGGGAGGACTCTAGATACGCAGTATTTT	CASSLGGRTLDTQYF
-	TRBJ2-3	TRBV7-6	-	TGTGCCAGCAGCTTAGACGCTAGTTCTAGCACAGATACGCAGTATTTT	CASSLDASSSTDTQYF
TRBD1	TRBJ2-7	TRBV7-2	-	TGTGCCAGCAGCTTGGACAGGTTGAACGAGCAGTACTTC	CASSLDRLNEQYF
TRBD2	TRBJ2-5	TRBV12-5	-	TGTGCTAGTGGTCGGGGTCTTGGGACTAGCGGGAGGGACCAAGAGACCCAGTACTTC	CASGRGLGTSGRDQETQYF
-	TRBJ2-3	TRBV4-1	-	TGCGCCAGCAGCCAAGGGGGAGGGGGACCAGATACGCAGTATTTT	CASSQGGGGPDTQYF
-	TRBJ2-5	TRBV11-2	once	TGTGCCAGCAGCTTTTGGACTTCTCAAGAGACCCAGTACTTC	CASSFWTSQETQYF
TRBD2	TRBJ2-7	TRBV7-6	-	TGTGCCAGCAGCTTGGGGCTAGCGGGAGAGGGAGAGCAGTACTTC	CASSLGLAGEGEQYF
-	TRBJ2-3	TRBV11-3	-	TGTGCCAGCAGCTTAGCCCTAGCAAGCACAGATACGCAGTATTTT	CASSLALASTDTQYF
TRBD2	TRBJ2-3	TRBV7-7	-	TGTGCTAGCAGCTTTTCTAGCGGGAGAACAGATACGCAGTATTTT	CASSFSSGRTDTQYF
-	TRBJ2-7	TRBV5-1	-	TGCGCCAGCAGCTGGGGCTTCCTCTCTGGCGAGCAGTACTTC	CASSWGFLSGEQYF
TRBD2	TRBJ2-7	TRBV27	-	TGTGCCAGCAGTCAGCGGGGGGCTGTCTCCTACGAGCAGTACTTC	CASSQRGAVSYEQYF
TRBD1	TRBJ2-7	TRBV28	-	TGTGCCAGCAGTTTTGGGACAGCCTACGAGCAGTACTTC	CASSFGTAYEQYF
-	TRBJ1-6	TRBV6-4	few	TGTGCCAGCAGTGACAGAACTCCCCACTTT	CASSDRTPHF
-	TRBJ1-2	TRBV5-1	-	TGCGCCAGCAGCTTGTGGGGGGATGGCTACACCTTC	CASSLWGDGYTF
-	TRBJ2-7	TRBV7-7	-	TGTGCTAGCAGCCAAGCTATTGGTTCCTACGAGCAGTACTTC	CASSQAIGSYEQYF
TRBD1	TRBJ1-1	TRBV5-1	-	TGCGCCAGTAATCCAGGACAGGGGGCTAAAATGAACACTGAAGCTTTCTTT	CASNPGQGAKMNTEAFF
-	TRBJ2-7	TRBV29-1	-	TGCAGCGTTGTAGAAACAGGGCTGAACGAGCAGTACTTC	CSVVETGLNEQYF
-	TRBJ1-2	TRBV10-3	-	TGTGCCATCAGTGGTTCACTAAGATTGACCTGGAACTATGGCTACACCTTC	CAISGSLRLTWNYGYTF
-	TRBJ1-2	TRBV10-2	-	TGCGCCAGCACCTTCGGGGGTCCCGAAGGTGGCTACACCTTC	CASTFGGPEGGYTF
-	TRBJ1-1	TRBV6-5	-	TGTGCCAGCACCCGGACAGTGAACACTGAAGCTTTCTTT	CASTRTVNTEAFF